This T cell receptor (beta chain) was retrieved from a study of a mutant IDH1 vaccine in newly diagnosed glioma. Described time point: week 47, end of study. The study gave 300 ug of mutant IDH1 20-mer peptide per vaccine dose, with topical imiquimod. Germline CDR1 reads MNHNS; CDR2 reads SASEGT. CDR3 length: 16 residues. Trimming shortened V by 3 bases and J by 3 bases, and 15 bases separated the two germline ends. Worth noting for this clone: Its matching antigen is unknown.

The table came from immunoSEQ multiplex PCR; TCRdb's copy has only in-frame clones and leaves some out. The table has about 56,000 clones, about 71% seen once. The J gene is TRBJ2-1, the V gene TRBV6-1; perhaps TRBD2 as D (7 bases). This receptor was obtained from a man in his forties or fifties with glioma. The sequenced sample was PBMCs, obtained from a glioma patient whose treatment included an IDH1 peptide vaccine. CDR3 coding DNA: TGTGCCAGCAGTGAGCTACCGGGGGGCAGCTACAATGAGCAGTTCTTC. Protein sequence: CASSELPGGSYNEQFF.